A single sample is the source of the 27 T cell receptor beta chains below, sequenced in a study of regulatory T cells in long-lasting Graves disease. Time point in this sample: persistent/refractory GD, antithyroid drugs over 5 years with positive TRAb. Extracted RNA from PBMCs served as the source of the TCR library. Relying on iRepertoire HTBI primers and Arm-PCR of CDR3 regions, the team built TCR beta libraries. MiXCR, run by TCRdb on the multiplex PCR reads, gives a single entry per CDR3 protein. Among nearly 350,000 distinct CDR3 sequences, around 19% were seen once, and the ten largest hold just under 30%. The material sequenced was peripheral blood mononuclear cells (PBMCs), taken when the disease was refractory, from a patient treated with antithyroid drugs. These receptors originate from a female donor with Graves disease.

This clonotype was recorded many times. The chain employs TRBV7-9 and TRBJ1-2; D might be TRBD1 (6 bases). V was trimmed by 1 base and J by 7 bases, leaving 16 bases between them. The length of the CDR3 is 15 residues. Germline CDR1 reads SEHNR; CDR2 reads FQNEAQ (reference sequence). CDR3 DNA: TGTGCCAGCAGCTTAGATTCTGTACAGGGAGCTGGCTACACCTTC. It codes for CASSLDSVQGAGYTF.

There are many counts of this clonotype. The rearrangement links TRBV5-1 to TRBJ1-2, with a tentative D call TRBD1 (5 bases). The length of the CDR3 is 13 residues. Trimming took 0 bases from V and 5 from J, leaving 8 bases between them. Per the germline V gene, CDR1 is SGHRS and CDR2 is YFSETQ. The CDR3 sequence: CASSLEGQYGYTF. In DNA form, the CDR3 reads TGCGCCAGCAGCTTGGAGGGGCAGTATGGCTACACCTTC.

This clonotype occurred many times. The chain uses TRBV12-3 or TRBV12-4 and TRBJ2-5, with 8 bases identical to TRBD2. The CDR3 consists of 15 residues. V trimming: 3 bases; J trimming: 5 bases; junction bases outside the gene matches: 8. This chain's CDR3 is CASSFRATSGETQYF. Here the CDR3 DNA reads TGTGCCAGCAGTTTCAGGGCCACTAGCGGCGAGACCCAGTACTTC.

This clonotype is a singleton in its sample. The chain carries TRBV29-1 and TRBJ2-3; 11 nucleotides line up with TRBD2. CDR1 and CDR2 from the germline V gene are SQVTM and ANQGSEA. There are 15 residues in the CDR3. The ends lost 6 bases at V and 0 bases at J; junction bases unmatched: 5. CDR3 bases: TGCAGCGTCAGACTAGCGGGGTCTAGCACAGATACGCAGTATTTT. Protein sequence: CSVRLAGSSTDTQYF.

Details on this clonotype: One end of the junction varies from germline; a read error may be responsible. V and J are TRBV28 and TRBJ1-2; D uncertain. Germline CDR1 and CDR2: MDHEN and SYDVKM. The CDR3 contains 15 residues. In nucleotides, the CDR3 is TGTGCTAGCAGTTTACGGGCAGGTCTGGGGTATGACTACACCTTC. Translating it yields CASSLRAGLGYDYTF.

This clonotype was seen many times. This chain connects TRBV5-1 to TRBJ2-7; 7 nucleotides align to TRBD1. CDR1 SGHRS and CDR2 YFSETQ come from the germline V gene. The CDR3 runs to 14 residues. V lost 3 bases and J lost 3; bases outside the gene matches: 6. CDR3 nucleotides: TGCGCCAGCAGCTCGAAACAGGGGTACTACGAGCAGTACTTC. Protein product: CASSSKQGYYEQYF.

CDR3 protein: CASSPGQGENQPQHF. Written as DNA, the CDR3 is TGTGCCAGCAGCCCAGGACAGGGAGAGAATCAGCCCCAGCATTTT. This chain connects TRBV12-3 or TRBV12-4 to TRBJ1-5; 8 bases map to TRBD1. The CDR3 loop spans 15 amino acids. V lost 6 bases and J lost 4; bases outside the gene matches: 8.

The table lists this clonotype with many counts. The chain is built from TRBV7-9 and TRBJ2-5; no clear D gene. The length of the CDR3 is 17 residues. V was clipped by 5 bases and J by 5 bases, with 24 bases between them. In germline, CDR1 is SEHNR, CDR2 FQNEAQ (reference sequence). CDR3 coding DNA: TGTGCCAGCAGCCCCCGGTTTCTGGCAAGCTACCGGGAGACCCAGTACTTC. Translating gives CASSPRFLASYRETQYF.

This clonotype was recorded many times. The CDR3 here is CASSFSQGYTGELFF. Here the CDR3 DNA reads TGTGCCAGCAGTTTTTCACAGGGATACACCGGGGAGCTGTTTTTT. This chain uses TRBV28 with TRBJ2-2, with TRBD1 as a possible D gene (6 bases). The CDR3 extends over 15 amino acids. Germline loops: CDR1 MDHEN, CDR2 SYDVKM. Trimming stripped 3 bases from V and 3 bases from J, with 11 bases between.

This clonotype was seen more than once but under ten times. This rearrangement joins TRBV5-6 to TRBJ2-7, with 10 bases that match TRBD1. With V trimmed by 5 bases and J by 3 bases, 5 bases remained unmatched. Germline CDR1 reads SGHDT; CDR2 reads YYEEEE. This CDR3 region has 14 residues. Written as DNA, the CDR3 is TGTGCCAGCAGGGACAGGGGGTGTTACTACGAGCAGTACTTC. Translated: CASRDRGCYYEQYF. The entire variable domain, with the rest obtained from reference TRBV5-6 and TRBJ2-7, is as follows: DAGVTQSPTHLIKTRGQQVTLRCSPKSGHDTVSWYQQALGQGPQFIFQYYEEEERQRGNFPDRFSGHQFPNYSSELNVNALLLGDSALYLCASRDRGCYYEQYFGPGTRLTVT.

This clonotype was counted many times. This rearrangement joins TRBV28 to TRBJ2-7; no definite D call. V gave up 6 bases and J gave up 2 bases, with 11 bases separating them. The CDR3 consists of 13 residues. Germline CDR1 and CDR2: MDHEN and SYDVKM. The CDR3 nucleotides are TGTGCCAGCAGCCGTAAAACCGCCTACGAGCAGTACTTC. This sequence encodes CASSRKTAYEQYF.

The sample holds many counts of this clonotype. The chain has TRBV11-2 and TRBJ2-7; D unclear. V dropped 5 bases and J dropped 2 bases, with 13 bases sitting between them. The CDR3 spans 14 residues. Germline V gene data show CDR1 as SGHAT and CDR2 as FQNNGV. CDR3 coding DNA: TGTGCCAGCAGCACCCCTAGGTTCACCTACGAGCAGTACTTC. Its translation is CASSTPRFTYEQYF. The full variable domain, rest sourced from reference TRBV11-2 and TRBJ2-7, is EAGVAQSPRYKIIEKRQSVAFWCNPISGHATLYWYQQILGQGPKLLIQFQNNGVVDDSQLPKDRFSAERLKGVDSTLKIQPAKLEDSAVYLCASSTPRFTYEQYFGPGTRLTVT.

V gene TRBV20-1 combines with J gene TRBJ2-5; TRBD1 agrees at 7 bases. The CDR3 covers 13 residues. Germline trimming cut 6 bases from V and 4 bases from J; bases unmatched to any gene: 8. Germline CDR1 and CDR2: DFQATT and SNEGSKA (reference sequence). In DNA, the CDR3 is TGCAGTGCGAACCGGGACAGAACAGAGACCCAGTACTTC. Amino acid sequence: CSANRDRTETQYF.

The V call is TRBV28, the J call TRBJ1-1; possibly TRBD1 for D (5 bases). V lost 6 bases and J lost 8, with 16 bases in between. CDR3 length equals 13 residues. The V gene's germline CDR1 is MDHEN and CDR2 SYDVKM. This chain's CDR3 is CASSSGGILEAFF. CDR3 sequence (DNA): TGTGCCAGCAGCTCGGGGGGGATACTAGAAGCTTTCTTT.

This clonotype appeared many times. This sequence joins TRBV6-1 and TRBJ2-7; D gene uncertain. The CDR3 has 15 amino acids. V was trimmed by 2 bases and J by 4 bases, leaving 15 bases between them. The V gene's germline CDR1 is MNHNS and CDR2 SASEGT. CDR3 bases: TGTGCCAGCAGTGAATACCCTAGAAGCGAATACGAGCAGTACTTC. Amino acids: CASSEYPRSEYEQYF.

Concerning this clonotype: This sequence may be a read error, since a much larger clone differs from it by one base. The V and J genes are TRBV28 and TRBJ1-5; D remains ambiguous. CDR1 is MDHEN and CDR2 is SYDVKM in the germline V gene. The CDR3 totals 14 residues. The CDR3 loop is CASGFYRFDQPQHF. The CDR3 bases are TGTGCCAGCGGTTTTTACCGGTTCGATCAGCCCCAGCATTTT.

This clonotype was picked up many times. V gene TRBV28 combines with J gene TRBJ2-7, with a weak D call TRBD1 (6 bases). This CDR3 contains 14 residues. CDR1 MDHEN and CDR2 SYDVKM come from the germline V gene. V lost 3 bases, J lost 0 bases, and 9 bases lay in between. The CDR3 sequence: CASSFLDSSYEQYF. Here the CDR3 DNA reads TGTGCCAGCAGTTTTTTGGACAGCTCCTACGAGCAGTACTTC. The variable domain in full, with the rest retrieved from reference TRBV28 and TRBJ2-7, is DVKVTQSSRYLVKRTGEKVFLECVQDMDHENMFWYRQDPGLGLRLIYFSYDVKMKEKGDIPEGYSVSREKKERFSLILESASTNQTSMYLCASSFLDSSYEQYFGPGTRLTVT.

This chain links TRBV30 with TRBJ1-6; a possible D gene is TRBD1 (5 bases). In germline, CDR1 is GTSNPN, CDR2 SVGIG (reference sequence). CDR3 length: 14 amino acids. V was trimmed by 3 bases and J by 9 bases, leaving 15 bases between them. The CDR3 DNA is TGTGCCTGGAGCCGAGCCGGGGCCAGTTCACCCCTCCACTTT. The encoded protein is CAWSRAGASSPLHF.

This clonotype was seen ten or more times. The chain has TRBV29-1 and TRBJ2-7; 10 bases fit TRBD2. The CDR3 is 14 residues long. Trimming removed 6 bases from V and 3 bases from J; junction bases left unmatched: 8. Germline values: CDR1 SQVTM, CDR2 ANQGSEA. DNA for the CDR3: TGCAGCGTAGAACTAGCGGGGAGAAACTACGAGCAGTACTTC. It specifies CSVELAGRNYEQYF.

The chain uses TRBV19 and TRBJ1-5; no reliable D call. V was cut by 7 bases and J by 1 base, with 20 bases left in between. CDR1 is LNHDA and CDR2 is SQIVND in the germline V gene (reference sequence). The CDR3 has 17 residues. CDR3: CASTPNGVVGSNQPQHF. DNA of the CDR3: TGTGCCAGTACCCCAAACGGTGTGGTAGGGAGCAATCAGCCCCAGCATTTT.

This clonotype is a singleton in its sample. The CDR3 region has the DNA TGTGCCAGCAGCCCCGGGACTAGCGGGGGGCTCTCCTACAATGAGCAGTTCTTC. Translation: CASSPGTSGGLSYNEQFF. The chain has TRBV7-9 and TRBJ2-1; 15 positions agree with TRBD2. The V gene end was trimmed by 5 bases and the J gene end by 0 bases; junction bases not matched to a gene: 5. Germline lookup yields CDR1 SEHNR and CDR2 FQNEAQ (reference sequence). The CDR3 length is 18 residues.

V usage is TRBV7-9 and J usage is TRBJ1-2; 8 bases match TRBD1. CDR1 is SEHNR, CDR2 FQNEAQ, per germline (reference sequence). This CDR3 contains 15 residues. Trimming at V came to 5 bases and at J to 11 bases, leaving 16 bases not matched to a gene. CDR3: CASSAHWTGPFLYTF. The CDR3 nucleotides read TGTGCCAGCAGCGCACACTGGACAGGGCCATTTTTATACACCTTC.

This clonotype was observed at least ten times. This chain links TRBV12-3 or TRBV12-4 with TRBJ1-1; D perhaps matches TRBD1 (5 bases). The CDR3 is 15 amino acids. Between the trimmed V and J ends, which lost 0 bases and 4 bases, there was a span of 12 bases. This CDR3 is CASSLALGGTTEAFF. Here the CDR3 DNA reads TGTGCCAGCAGTTTAGCGCTCGGAGGGACCACTGAAGCTTTCTTT.

With respect to this clonotype: The junction shows a germline mismatch at one end, possibly a read error. The chain carries TRBV6-1 and TRBJ1-2; the D gene is possibly TRBD1 (5 bases). This CDR3 has 11 amino acids. The V gene's germline CDR1 is MNHNS and CDR2 SASEGT. As DNA, the CDR3 is TGTCCCAGCCGGGACCTCTATGGCTACACCTTC. Protein product: CPSRDLYGYTF.

This chain joins TRBV2 and TRBJ2-1; D remains unclear. This CDR3 has 13 amino acids. The V gene lost 7 bases and the J gene lost 6 bases, with 13 bases spanning the gap. Germline lookup yields CDR1 SNHLY and CDR2 FYNNEI. This CDR3 reads CASTLSVTNEQFF. The CDR3 bases are TGTGCCAGCACACTGAGCGTTACCAATGAGCAGTTCTTC.

At least ten counts were recorded for this clonotype. The chain joins TRBV28 to TRBJ2-7; D might be TRBD1 (6 bases). There are 16 residues in the CDR3. Germline values: CDR1 MDHEN, CDR2 SYDVKM. V lost 2 bases to trimming and J lost 3 bases, with 17 bases between them. The CDR3: CASSLGGQGRLYEQYF. The CDR3 bases are TGTGCCAGCAGTTTAGGGGGTCAGGGGCGCCTCTACGAGCAGTACTTC. Using reference TRBV28 and TRBJ2-7 for the parts outside the CDR3, the full variable domain is DVKVTQSSRYLVKRTGEKVFLECVQDMDHENMFWYRQDPGLGLRLIYFSYDVKMKEKGDIPEGYSVSREKKERFSLILESASTNQTSMYLCASSLGGQGRLYEQYFGPGTRLTVT.

This clonotype was picked up a small number of times. The rearrangement joins TRBV30 to TRBJ2-7, with TRBD1 as a possible D gene (6 bases). Germline V gene lookup returns CDR1 GTSNPN and CDR2 SVGIG (reference sequence). The V end was cut by 5 bases, the J end by 6 bases, with 23 bases between. The CDR3 contains 15 residues. CDR3 amino acids: CAWQTPYKQGREQYF. In DNA, the CDR3 is TGTGCCTGGCAGACCCCCTATAAACAGGGACGCGAGCAGTACTTC. Looking up the rest from reference TRBV30 and TRBJ2-7 gives the full variable domain: SQTIHQWPATLVQPVGSPLSLECTVEGTSNPNLYWYRQAAGRGLQLLFYSVGIGQISSEVPQNLSASRPQDRQFILSSKKLLLSDSGFYLCAWQTPYKQGREQYFGPGTRLTVT.